Each of the 28 T cell receptor beta chains below was sequenced from the same sample in a study of T cells in localized non-small cell lung cancer. TCRdb keeps only in-frame clones here, not all; method: immunoSEQ multiplex PCR. Of some 25,000 clones listed, around 88% are singletons. Sample: peripheral blood, taken before any cancer treatment. Every receptor here comes from an older male donor with stage II squamous cell lung carcinoma.

The chain couples TRBV7-2 to TRBJ2-5; TRBD2 matches at 7 bases. V dropped 5 bases and J dropped 1; count of bases not matched to a gene: 4. The V gene's germline CDR1 is SGHTA and CDR2 FQGNSA. The CDR3 loop spans 14 amino acids. The CDR3: CASSPSSGQETQYF. In nucleotides, the CDR3 is TGTGCCAGCAGCCCCTCTAGCGGCCAAGAGACCCAGTACTTC.

In DNA form, the CDR3 reads TGCGCCAGCAGCTTGGCCCACAGAGATTACGAGCAGTACTTC. Residues: CASSLAHRDYEQYF. The rearrangement uses TRBV5-1 and TRBJ2-7, with unresolved D. The V gene's germline CDR1 is SGHRS and CDR2 YFSETQ. The germline V and J ends were trimmed by 0 bases and 4 bases, with 11 bases remaining between them. The CDR3 has 14 amino acids.

This clone was seen a handful of times. The chain couples TRBV28 to TRBJ1-5; no reliable D call. The germline CDR1 and CDR2 sequences are MDHEN and SYDVKM. This CDR3 comprises 13 residues. Deletions cut 3 bases from V and 7 bases from J, with 10 bases between. Written as DNA, the CDR3 is TGTGCCAGCAGTTTCCCTCACGGGCAGCCCCAGCATTTT. It specifies CASSFPHGQPQHF.

The V and J genes are TRBV25-1 and TRBJ1-2, with D hard to call. The length of the CDR3 is 12 residues. The V gene's germline CDR1 is MGHDK and CDR2 SYGVNS. Trimming left V 6 bases short and J 5 bases short, with 10 bases between. This chain's CDR3 is CASRGDSYGYTF. CDR3 DNA: TGTGCCAGCAGGGGAGATTCATATGGCTACACCTTC.

The gene calls are TRBV5-4 and TRBJ2-5; 13 nucleotides match TRBD2. The J segment lost 1 base and the V segment lost 6 bases, leaving 6 bases of the junction unmatched. This CDR3 is 16 amino acids long. The germline CDR1 and CDR2 sequences are SGHNT and YYREEE (reference sequence). In DNA, the CDR3 is TGTGCCAGCAACACCGGGACTAGCGGGATCCAAGAGACCCAGTACTTC. Translation gives CASNTGTSGIQETQYF.

This sequence joins TRBV28 and TRBJ1-4; maybe TRBD1 (6 bases). The CDR3 runs to 14 residues. Germline V gene sequence: CDR1 MDHEN, CDR2 SYDVKM. Trimming cost V 2 bases and J 8 bases, with 12 bases left between them. The CDR3 sequence is CASSLGGLGEKLFF. The CDR3 DNA reads TGTGCCAGCAGTTTAGGGGGGCTCGGGGAAAAACTGTTTTTT.

The chain joins TRBV19 to TRBJ2-3; D gene ambiguous. V gave up 6 bases and J gave up 3 bases, with 10 bases separating them. This CDR3 is built from 13 residues. The germline V gene has CDR1 LNHDA and CDR2 SQIVND (reference sequence). The CDR3 loop is CASRLVETDTQYF. The CDR3 DNA sequence: TGTGCCAGTAGATTGGTAGAGACAGATACGCAGTATTTT.

CDR3 sequence reads: CAWRRLDEQYF. CDR3 nucleotide sequence: TGTGCCTGGAGGCGGTTGGACGAGCAGTACTTC. The chain is built from TRBV30 and TRBJ2-7, with D uncertain. Deletions cut 3 bases from V and 5 bases from J, with 8 bases between. Germline CDR1 reads GTSNPN; CDR2 reads SVGIG (reference sequence). The CDR3 has 11 residues.

The CDR3 spells CASSTQTRSEQFF. DNA for the CDR3: TGTGCCAGTAGCACACAGACTAGGTCTGAGCAGTTCTTC. The rearrangement joins TRBV19 to TRBJ2-1, with D perhaps TRBD2 (6 bases). Germline loops: CDR1 LNHDA, CDR2 SQIVND (reference sequence). Trimming shortened V by 6 bases and J by 9 bases, and 15 bases separated the two germline ends. CDR3 length equals 13 residues.

The gene calls are TRBV5-8 and TRBJ2-3, with 11 positions matching TRBD2. The V and J ends lost 3 bases and 0 bases, in that order; junction bases with no gene match: 6. The CDR3 has 17 amino acids. From germline, CDR1 is SGHTS and CDR2 YDEGEE. Written as DNA, the CDR3 is TGTGCCAGCAGCTGGACCGGGACTAGCGGTAGCACAGATACGCAGTATTTT. Encoded protein: CASSWTGTSGSTDTQYF.

V gene TRBV6-4 combines with J gene TRBJ2-1; D not resolved. The CDR3 is 14 amino acids. Trimming left V 0 bases short and J 9 bases short, with 12 bases between. In germline, CDR1 is MRHNA, CDR2 SNTAGT. DNA for the CDR3: TGTGCCAGCAGTGACTCGTCCCCCGGTACTGAGCAGTTCTTC. Translating gives CASSDSSPGTEQFF.

V is TRBV29-1 and J is TRBJ1-1; no clear D gene. Per germline, CDR1 SQVTM and CDR2 ANQGSEA. Trimming took off 7 bases at V and 1 base at J, with 10 bases between the two ends. The CDR3 has 12 residues. This chain's CDR3 is CSAWTANTEAFF. The CDR3, as DNA: TGCAGCGCTTGGACGGCGAACACTGAAGCTTTCTTT.

The chain joins TRBV19 to TRBJ2-1, with D possibly TRBD2 on 6 matching bases. Germline V gives CDR1 LNHDA, CDR2 SQIVND (reference sequence). Trimming stripped 7 bases from V and 8 bases from J, with 9 bases between. The CDR3 has 11 residues. The CDR3 sequence: CASIGGHEQFF. The CDR3 DNA follows: TGTGCCAGTATCGGGGGTCATGAGCAGTTCTTC.

V usage is TRBV19 and J usage is TRBJ2-2; the D is unclear. The CDR3 has 13 residues. Germline values: CDR1 LNHDA, CDR2 SQIVND (reference sequence). The V end lost 2 bases, the J end lost 7 bases, and 8 bases lay between the germline ends. The CDR3 loop reads CASSIKQIGELFF. The CDR3 nucleotides are TGTGCCAGTAGTATAAAACAAATCGGGGAGCTGTTTTTT.

The chain uses TRBV7-9 and TRBJ1-1; D unclear. Trimming removed 4 bases from V and 6 bases from J, with 9 bases in between. Germline V gene sequence: CDR1 SEHNR, CDR2 FQNEAQ (reference sequence). The CDR3 spans 12 residues. CDR3 DNA: TGTGCCAGCAGCTGGGTCCCCCCTGAAGCTTTCTTT. Encoded protein: CASSWVPPEAFF.

This chain uses TRBV7-8 with TRBJ2-3; D gene uncertain. V was trimmed by 1 base and J by 3 bases, leaving 14 bases between them. Per germline, CDR1 SGHVS and CDR2 FQNEAQ. CDR3 size: 16 residues. The CDR3 nucleotides read TGTGCCAGCAGCTTAGGACGGCTCCTTATGACAGATACGCAGTATTTT. Translation gives CASSLGRLLMTDTQYF.

The gene calls are TRBV5-1 and TRBJ2-3; 7 bases are shared with TRBD1. CDR1 SGHRS and CDR2 YFSETQ come from the germline V gene. The trim removed 0 bases at V and 7 bases at J, leaving 11 bases unmatched. The CDR3 is made up of 16 amino acids. The CDR3 region is CASSLAGGQGVNTQYF. CDR3 DNA sequence: TGCGCCAGCAGCTTGGCAGGCGGTCAGGGGGTAAATACGCAGTATTTT.

The chain uses TRBV7-9 and TRBJ2-7; TRBD1 might be the D (5 bases). Between the trimmed V and J ends, which lost 5 bases and 0 bases, there was a span of 11 bases. The CDR3 has 14 amino acids. Germline V gene sequence: CDR1 SEHNR, CDR2 FQNEAQ (reference sequence). The chain's CDR3 is CASSPGDSSYEQYF. For the CDR3, the DNA is TGTGCCAGCAGCCCCGGCGACAGCTCCTACGAGCAGTACTTC. Full variable domain (remainder filled in from reference TRBV7-9 and TRBJ2-7): DTGVSQNPRHKITKRGQNVTFRCDPISEHNRLYWYRQTLGQGPEFLTYFQNEAQLEKSRLLSDRFSAERPKGSFSTLEIQRTEQGDSAMYLCASSPGDSSYEQYFGPGTRLTVT.

This clone was counted a single time. V gene TRBV18 combines with J gene TRBJ1-6; D is perhaps TRBD1 (5 bases). This CDR3 contains 18 residues. V lost 0 bases and J 7 bases, leaving 19 bases between the germline ends. The germline CDR1 and CDR2 sequences are KGHSH and LQKENI. Written as DNA, the CDR3 is TGTGCCAGCTCACCACCTTGGGGCGGAGGAGGGGCGAATTCACCCCTCCACTTT. Protein product: CASSPPWGGGGANSPLHF.

V usage is TRBV27 and J usage is TRBJ2-4; maybe TRBD2 (5 bases). The V gene lost 0 bases and the J gene lost 3 bases, with 9 bases spanning the gap. Looked up from germline, CDR1 is MNHEY and CDR2 is SMNVEV (reference sequence). The CDR3 runs 15 residues. CDR3 nucleotides: TGTGCCAGCAGTTTATCCCGGGGTGGCAAAAACATTCAGTACTTC. Translated, it gives CASSLSRGGKNIQYF.

CDR3 protein: CASSLDSGAAGNTIYF. The CDR3, as DNA: TGTGCCAGCAGCTTAGATTCCGGGGCGGCTGGAAACACCATATATTTT. This chain uses TRBV11-2 with TRBJ1-3; D possibly corresponds to TRBD1 (5 bases). In germline, CDR1 is SGHAT, CDR2 FQNNGV. Trimming removed 0 bases at V and 2 bases at J, with 11 bases between. CDR3 length equals 16 residues.

This clone was found a few times. This rearrangement joins TRBV7-8 to TRBJ2-5; TRBD2 might be the D (6 bases). The CDR3 contains 14 residues. Germline loops: CDR1 SGHVS, CDR2 FQNEAQ. Trimming left V 3 bases short and J 4 bases short, with 12 bases between. CDR3 sequence reads: CASSFVAGPETQYF. DNA for the CDR3: TGTGCCAGCAGCTTTGTCGCGGGGCCAGAGACCCAGTACTTC.

The V gene is TRBV14, the J gene TRBJ2-3, with a weak D call TRBD2 (6 bases). Germline CDR1 is SGHDN and CDR2 is FVKESK. This CDR3 region has 13 residues. Trimming stripped 3 bases from V and 8 bases from J, with 12 bases between. The CDR3 loop reads CASSQGGVGTQYF. The CDR3 bases are TGTGCCAGCAGCCAGGGGGGTGTCGGTACGCAGTATTTT.

V is TRBV5-1 and J is TRBJ2-5; the match to TRBD1 covers 8 bases. This CDR3 is 15 amino acids long. V was clipped by 0 bases and J by 1 base; unmatched bases: 2. CDR1 and CDR2 from the germline V gene are SGHRS and YFSETQ. The CDR3 nucleotides read TGCGCCAGCAGCTTGGATGGGACAGGCCAAGAGACCCAGTACTTC. It is translated as CASSLDGTGQETQYF.

The chain has TRBV5-1 and TRBJ1-1, with D possibly matching TRBD1 (5 bases). The V gene lost 4 bases and the J gene lost 0 bases, with 10 bases spanning the gap. This CDR3 has 14 residues. Looked up from germline, CDR1 is SGHRS and CDR2 is YFSETQ. The CDR3 DNA reads as TGCGCCAGCAGCAGGGGACCCATGAACACTGAAGCTTTCTTT. Translating it yields CASSRGPMNTEAFF.

The chain uses TRBV11-1 and TRBJ2-1, with 14 bases that match TRBD2. Germline V CDR1 and CDR2: SGHAT, FQDESV (reference sequence). V shed 5 bases and J 4 bases; nucleotides not matched to a gene: 1. The CDR3 totals 15 residues. The CDR3 bases are TGTGCCAGCAGCCGGACTAGCGGGGGGTACAATGAGCAGTTCTTC. It encodes CASSRTSGGYNEQFF. The whole variable domain, remainder taken from reference TRBV11-1 and TRBJ2-1, is EAEVAQSPRYKITEKSQAVAFWCDPISGHATLYWYRQILGQGPELLVQFQDESVVDDSQLPKDRFSAERLKGVDSTLKIQPAELGDSAMYLCASSRTSGGYNEQFFGPGTRLTVL.

This chain joins TRBV4-3 and TRBJ2-1; 7 bases are a match to TRBD2. The germline V gene has CDR1 LGHNA and CDR2 YSLEER. CDR3 length: 14 residues. Trimming cost V 2 bases and J 6 bases; bases outside gene matches: 4. CDR3 sequence reads: CASSQFTGGNEQFF. CDR3 nucleotide sequence: TGCGCCAGCAGCCAATTCACGGGGGGCAATGAGCAGTTCTTC.

This clone was found once. The chain carries TRBV19 and TRBJ2-1; 9 bases agree with TRBD1. V shed 5 bases and J 9 bases; nucleotides not matched to a gene: 8. The germline gives CDR1 LNHDA, CDR2 SQIVND (reference sequence). The CDR3 sequence is 14 residues long. The CDR3 loop reads CASSSGQGWVEQFF. The CDR3, as DNA: TGTGCCAGTAGTTCCGGACAGGGGTGGGTTGAGCAGTTCTTC.